This paragraph covers one TCR beta chain sequence. Its antigen is as yet unknown. The entry originates in a study of T-cell memory formation after mild COVID-19. At the level of the study: Each donor largely had its own TCR clusters. Findings and caveats of the study: Contracting CD8+ clones were enriched in EMRA, CD4+ mainly in CM and EM. Within pre-infection memory, some responding clones were found, suggesting cross-reactive memory joined.

Amplification by 5'RACE using constant-segment primers produced TCR alpha and TCR beta cDNA libraries that carried sample barcodes and UMIs. A single record per CDR3 protein comes from TCRdb applying MiXCR to the 5' RACE reads. The sample includes almost 550,000 distinct CDR3 sequences, roughly 20% seen only once; the top ten take under 15%. This CDR3 contains 15 residues. V shed 4 bases, J shed 10 bases, and the junction held 15 bases outside the gene matches. CDR1 is SGHRS and CDR2 is YFSETQ in the germline V gene. The chain employs TRBV5-1 and TRBJ2-7; 9 bases line up with TRBD2. Input material: PBMCs or a T cell subset sorted from them (not recorded which). The sequence was obtained from an adult woman who had mild COVID-19 (a few samples of this study predate the infection). Cell type and time point are not known. CDR3 DNA: TGCGCCAGCAGCAATCATATGGTAGCGGGGGCGGAACAGTACTTC. Translation gives CASSNHMVAGAEQYF. Full variable domain (rest looked up from reference TRBV5-1 and TRBJ2-7): KAGVTQTPRYLIKTRGQQVTLSCSPISGHRSVSWYQQTPGQGLQFLFEYFSETQRNKGNFPGRFSGRQFSNSRSEMNVSTLELGDSALYLCASSNHMVAGAEQYFGPGTRLTVT.